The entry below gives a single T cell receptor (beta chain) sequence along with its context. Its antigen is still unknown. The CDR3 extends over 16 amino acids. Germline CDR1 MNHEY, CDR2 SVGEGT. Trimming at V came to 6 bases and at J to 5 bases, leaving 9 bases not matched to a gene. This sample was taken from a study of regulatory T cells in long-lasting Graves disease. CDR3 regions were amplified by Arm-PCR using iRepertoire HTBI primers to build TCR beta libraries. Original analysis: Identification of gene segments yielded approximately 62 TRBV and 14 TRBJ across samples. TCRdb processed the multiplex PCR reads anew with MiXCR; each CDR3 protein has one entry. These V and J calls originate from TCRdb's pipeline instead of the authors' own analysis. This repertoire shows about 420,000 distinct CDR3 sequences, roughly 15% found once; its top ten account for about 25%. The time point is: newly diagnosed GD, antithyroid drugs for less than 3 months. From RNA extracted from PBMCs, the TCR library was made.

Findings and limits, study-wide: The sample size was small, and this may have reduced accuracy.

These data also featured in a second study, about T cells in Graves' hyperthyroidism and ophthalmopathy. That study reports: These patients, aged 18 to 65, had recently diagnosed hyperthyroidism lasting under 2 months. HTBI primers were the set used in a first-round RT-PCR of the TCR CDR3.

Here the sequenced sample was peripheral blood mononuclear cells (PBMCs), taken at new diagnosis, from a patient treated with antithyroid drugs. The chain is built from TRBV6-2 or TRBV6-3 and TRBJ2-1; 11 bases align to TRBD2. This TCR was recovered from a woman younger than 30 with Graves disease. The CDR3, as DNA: TGTGCCAGCAGGGATTCCGGGACTAGCGGACACAATGAGCAGTTCTTC. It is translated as CASRDSGTSGHNEQFF.